The 3 T cell receptor beta chains below were found in one sample sequenced in a study of persistence of HIV-infected CD4 T cells (dated by TCRdb to 2019 to 2021). This specimen's treatment or condition label, per the study, means: suppressive antiretroviral therapy. Lysates of CMV-infected fibroblasts at around 10 ug/mL were used to stimulate the cells. Responding CD4+ T cells were sorted on the basis of upregulation of both CD40 ligand and CD69. Their antigens remain unidentified. The immunoSEQ hsTCRB assay version 4, run in survey mode, was used to sequence TCRbeta repertoires from genomic DNA. In its TCRdb copy, this immuneACCESS table keeps in-frame sequences only and misses some clones. Where compared with another copy, unresolved V genes explain less than half of these, and the others have no known cause. This sample lists just under 20,000 clones; about 84% were detected once. Under 8% of the sample goes to the ten largest clones.

The sample in question was CD4+ T cells sorted from PBMCs after roughly 19-hour stimulation, obtained from a patient who received antiretroviral therapy. Per the publication, the cell subset or site label means: CD40L+CD69+ CD4 T cells responding to CMV lysate. The receptors stem from an adult man with HIV who was CMV-seropositive.

This clone was seen once. V is TRBV7-9 and J is TRBJ1-3; possibly TRBD1 for D (5 bases). Germline loops: CDR1 SEHNR, CDR2 FQNEAQ (reference sequence). This CDR3 has 14 amino acids. V dropped 1 base and J dropped 4 bases, with 8 bases sitting between them. CDR3 sequence: CASSLGQGGNTIYF. CDR3 nucleotide sequence: TGTGCCAGCAGCTTAGGGCAGGGAGGAAACACCATATATTTT.

This chain joins TRBV6-5 and TRBJ1-5, with a tentative D call TRBD1 (6 bases). V lost 10 bases and J 6 bases, leaving 16 bases between the germline ends. The CDR3 is made up of 13 amino acids. Germline-derived CDR1 and CDR2 are MNHEY and SVGAGI. CDR3 amino acids: CAIAQGPSQPQHF. CDR3 DNA: TGTGCCATTGCTCAGGGGCCATCTCAGCCCCAGCATTTT.

This chain connects TRBV5-1 to TRBJ1-2; D remains unclear. The CDR3 spans 15 residues. V lost 0 bases and J lost 0, with 9 bases in between. Germline-derived CDR1 and CDR2 are SGHRS and YFSETQ. CDR3 loop: CASSLGGAANYGYTF. The CDR3, as DNA: TGCGCCAGCAGCTTGGGCGGAGCTGCTAACTATGGCTACACCTTC.